This T cell receptor beta chain was observed in a study of EBV T-cell therapy then PD-1 blockade in nasopharyngeal carcinoma listed by TCRdb under 2021. This specimen's time point label, interpreted: 266 days after commencement of treatment, after nivolumab therapy. This specimen's treatment or condition label, interpreted: AdE1-LMPpoly-expanded autologous EBV-specific T-cell therapy followed by anti-PD-1 nivolumab. As regards this clone: The antigen it binds to is not known. Base-call qualities are not available, and no considerably larger clone is one nucleotide away.

Clipping removes 3 bases from V and 9 bases from J, with 5 as the unmatched junction base count. The CDR3 starts with the cysteine, ends with the phenylalanine, and has 13 residues. The read is trimmed to its CDR3 DNA, 39 bases read in frame from base 1. CDR1 and CDR2 (SEHNR, FQNEAQ) derive from the germline V gene (reference sequence). Genomic DNA was extracted from sorted cells using the Qiagen DNeasy Kit. Deep sequencing of the TCR beta chain was done on the immunoSEQ platform. The original pipeline was this. Repertoire data analysis was performed with the immunoSEQ Analyzer software. Here the immuneACCESS table is served through TCRdb, limited to in-frame sequences with V and J called. Missing clones are a known gap in these copies; in checked studies unresolved V genes cover under half, and the rest lacks a known reason. Clone size and V and J calls were adopted from that table, with D and trimming inferred from the DNA. The sample contains approximately 22,000 clones, roughly four fifths of them found a single time. The top ten constitute more than 25% of the sample.

The sample consisted of CD8+ T cells from blood, taken at roughly day 250 from a patient whose treatment included autologous EBV-specific T cells and nivolumab. The source is a man in his forties with nasopharyngeal carcinoma. The chain links TRBV7-9 with TRBJ1-5, and 7 junction bases match TRBD1. CDR3 protein: CASSFRGRRPQHF. DNA sequence: TGTGCCAGCAGCTTTAGGGGGCGAAGGCCCCAGCATTTT.